This T cell receptor (beta chain) appears in the sequencing data of a study of blood T cell repertoires in COVID-19. In the study overall: Sites in the United States, Italy and Spain provided acute and convalescent COVID-19 samples.

This CDR3 is 16 amino acids long. Original analysis: Amplification from reference gene primers served as the basis for estimated nucleated cell counts. Sequencing used immunoSEQ multiplex PCR; TCRdb keeps in-frame clones, though not all of them. V, J and clone size are taken as reported in that table, and D and trimming were inferred from the DNA itself. The table shows approximately 270,000 clones, with 70% to 90% occurring only once. The TCR sequence derives from a woman in her seventies with acute or convalescent COVID-19. Sequencing was performed on peripheral blood. The V call is TRBV21-1, the J call TRBJ2-2; the table's D call, TRBD2, was not checked against the DNA. TRBV21-1 has pseudogene status. The CDR3 is CASSKSGGGDTGELFF. Here the CDR3 DNA reads TGTGCCAGCAGCAAGTCTGGGGGAGGGGACACCGGGGAGCTGTTTTTT.